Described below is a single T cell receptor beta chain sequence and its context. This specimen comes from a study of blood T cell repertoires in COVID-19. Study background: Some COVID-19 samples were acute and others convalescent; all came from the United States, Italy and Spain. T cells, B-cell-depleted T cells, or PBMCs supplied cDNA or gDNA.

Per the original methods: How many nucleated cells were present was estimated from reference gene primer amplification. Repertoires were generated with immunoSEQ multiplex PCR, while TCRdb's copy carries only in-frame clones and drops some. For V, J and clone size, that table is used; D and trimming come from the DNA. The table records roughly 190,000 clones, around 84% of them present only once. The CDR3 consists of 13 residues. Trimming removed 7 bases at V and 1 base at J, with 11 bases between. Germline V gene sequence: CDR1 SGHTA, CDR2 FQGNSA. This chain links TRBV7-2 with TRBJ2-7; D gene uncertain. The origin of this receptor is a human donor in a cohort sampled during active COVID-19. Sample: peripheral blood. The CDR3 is CASTPPASYEQYF. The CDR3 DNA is TGTGCCAGCACCCCCCCTGCGTCCTACGAGCAGTACTTC.